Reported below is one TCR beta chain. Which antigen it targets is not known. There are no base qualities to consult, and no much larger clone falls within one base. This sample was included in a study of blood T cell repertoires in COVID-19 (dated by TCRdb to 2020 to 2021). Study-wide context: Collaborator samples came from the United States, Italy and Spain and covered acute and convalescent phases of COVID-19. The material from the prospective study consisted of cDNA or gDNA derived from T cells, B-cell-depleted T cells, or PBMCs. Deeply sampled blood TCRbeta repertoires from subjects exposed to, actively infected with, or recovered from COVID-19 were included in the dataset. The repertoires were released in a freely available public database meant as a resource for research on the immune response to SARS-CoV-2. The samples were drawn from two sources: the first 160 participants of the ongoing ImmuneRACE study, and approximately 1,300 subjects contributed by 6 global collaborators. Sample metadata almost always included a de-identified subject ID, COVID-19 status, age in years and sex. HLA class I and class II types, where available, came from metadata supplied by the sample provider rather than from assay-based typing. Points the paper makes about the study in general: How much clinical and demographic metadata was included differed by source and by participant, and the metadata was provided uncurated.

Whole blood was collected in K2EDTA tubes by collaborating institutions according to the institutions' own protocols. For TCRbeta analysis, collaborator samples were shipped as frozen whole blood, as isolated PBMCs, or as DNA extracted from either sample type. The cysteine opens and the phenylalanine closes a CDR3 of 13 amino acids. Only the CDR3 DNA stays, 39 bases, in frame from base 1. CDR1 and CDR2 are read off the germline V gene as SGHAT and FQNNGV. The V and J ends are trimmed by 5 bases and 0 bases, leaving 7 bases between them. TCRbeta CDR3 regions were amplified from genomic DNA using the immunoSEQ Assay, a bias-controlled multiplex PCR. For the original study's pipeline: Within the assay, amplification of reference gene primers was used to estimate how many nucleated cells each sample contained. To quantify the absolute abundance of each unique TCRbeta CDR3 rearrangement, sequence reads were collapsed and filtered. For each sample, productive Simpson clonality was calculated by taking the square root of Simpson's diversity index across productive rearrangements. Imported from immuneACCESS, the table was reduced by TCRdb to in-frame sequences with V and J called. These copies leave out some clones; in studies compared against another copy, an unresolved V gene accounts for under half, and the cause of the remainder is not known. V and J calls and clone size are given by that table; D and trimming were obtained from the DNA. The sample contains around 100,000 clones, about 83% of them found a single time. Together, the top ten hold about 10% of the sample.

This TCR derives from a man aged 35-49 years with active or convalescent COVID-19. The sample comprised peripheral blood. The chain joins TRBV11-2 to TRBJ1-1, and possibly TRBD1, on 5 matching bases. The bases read TGTGCCAGCAGCCAAGGGGTGAACACTGAAGCTTTCTTT. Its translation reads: CASSQGVNTEAFF. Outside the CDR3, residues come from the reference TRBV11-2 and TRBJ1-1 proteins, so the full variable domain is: EAGVAQSPRYKIIEKRQSVAFWCNPISGHATLYWYQQILGQGPKLLIQFQNNGVVDDSQLPKDRFSAERLKGVDSTLKIQPAKLEDSAVYLCASSQGVNTEAFFGQGTRLTVV.